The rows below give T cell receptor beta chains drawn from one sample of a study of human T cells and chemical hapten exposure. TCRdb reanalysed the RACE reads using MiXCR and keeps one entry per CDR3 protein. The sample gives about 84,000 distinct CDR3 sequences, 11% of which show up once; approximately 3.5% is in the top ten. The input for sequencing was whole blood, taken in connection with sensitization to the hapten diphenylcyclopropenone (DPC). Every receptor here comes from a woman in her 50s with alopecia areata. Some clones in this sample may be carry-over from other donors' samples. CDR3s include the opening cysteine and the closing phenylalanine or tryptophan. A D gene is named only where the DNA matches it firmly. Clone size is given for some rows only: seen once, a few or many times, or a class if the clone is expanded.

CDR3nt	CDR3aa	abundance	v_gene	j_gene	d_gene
TGTGCCAGCTCAGAGGGAACTGAAGCTTTCTTT	CASSEGTEAFF	few	TRBV18	TRBJ1-1	-
TGCAGTGCTAGAGATTGGGGGGTGGGGACAGCCTACAATGAGCAGTTCTTC	CSARDWGVGTAYNEQFF	many	TRBV20-1	TRBJ2-1	-
TGTGCCAGCAGCAAAGCGGAAGAGACCCAGTACTTC	CASSKAEETQYF	few	TRBV21-1	TRBJ2-5	-
TGCGCCAGCAGCTTGGAGGCGGGCCGAGGGGGGACCCAGTACTTC	CASSLEAGRGGTQYF	many	TRBV5-1	TRBJ2-5	-
TGTGCCACCTCCCCCCGGACAGGACCCTACGAGCAGTACTTC	CATSPRTGPYEQYF	-	TRBV27	TRBJ2-7	TRBD1
TGTGCCAGCAGCTTACGGTGGAATGAAAAACTGTTTTTT	CASSLRWNEKLFF	few	TRBV11-2	TRBJ1-4	-
TGTGCCAGCAGCCAAGTATTGTCTAGCGGGAGGACCGTCCAAGAGACCCAGTACTTC	CASSQVLSSGRTVQETQYF	few	TRBV3-2	TRBJ2-5	-
TGTGCCAGCAGCCCCTGGGGGGCGGGCACAGATACGCAGTATTTT	CASSPWGAGTDTQYF	few	TRBV7-2	TRBJ2-3	-
TGCAGCGCCCGACTATTCGAAGAGACCCAGTACTTC	CSARLFEETQYF	many	TRBV29-1	TRBJ2-5	-
TGTGCCAGCAGTGTACTCGGCGGGAGGGGCAACACCGGGGAGCTGTTTTTT	CASSVLGGRGNTGELFF	many	TRBV2	TRBJ2-2	TRBD2
TGTGCTAGTGGTTTGGATTGGACTAGCGGATACTCCTACAATGAGCAGTTCTTC	CASGLDWTSGYSYNEQFF	many	TRBV12-5	TRBJ2-1	TRBD2
TGTGCCAGCAGCTTAGAGGAGCGGAGCACAGATACGCAGTATTTT	CASSLEERSTDTQYF	-	TRBV11-1	TRBJ2-3	-
TGCAGTGCGAGACAGGGGTTTAATGAAAAACTGTTTTTT	CSARQGFNEKLFF	many	TRBV20-1	TRBJ1-4	TRBD1
TGTGCCAGCAGCGACAGGAATTCACCCCTCCACTTT	CASSDRNSPLHF	many	TRBV6-2/TRBV6-3	TRBJ1-6	-
TGTGCCAGCTCACCAGGGAGCACCGGGGAGCTGTTTTTT	CASSPGSTGELFF	many	TRBV18	TRBJ2-2	-
TGTGCCAGCAGCCAAGATGTTGCACACTACAATGAGCAGTTCTTC	CASSQDVAHYNEQFF	-	TRBV14	TRBJ2-1	-
TGCAGTGCTAGGAGGATGTACAATACGCAGTATTTT	CSARRMYNTQYF	-	TRBV20-1	TRBJ2-3	-
TGCAGTGCTAGGGGGGGTCTAGCGGCCCGGACCCAGTACTTC	CSARGGLAARTQYF	-	TRBV20-1	TRBJ2-5	TRBD2
TGTGCCAGCAGTTTAGACAGAAAAGAGACCCAGTACTTC	CASSLDRKETQYF	many	TRBV27	TRBJ2-5	-
TGTGCCAGCAGCAAGGTTGGGGCCTCTGGGGCCAACGTCCTGACTTTC	CASSKVGASGANVLTF	many	TRBV28	TRBJ2-6	-
TGTGCCAGCAGTTACTCCGATCAGCCCCAGCATTTT	CASSYSDQPQHF	few	TRBV6-6	TRBJ1-5	-
TGTGCCAGCTCACCAGGACTAGCGGGATTCCCAGATACGCAGTATTTT	CASSPGLAGFPDTQYF	few	TRBV18	TRBJ2-3	TRBD2
TGTGCCAGCAGCTTAGATGACGGCACTGAAGCTTTCTTT	CASSLDDGTEAFF	-	TRBV11-3	TRBJ1-1	-
TGTGCCAGCCGATTGGGGGAAAAACTGTTTTTT	CASRLGEKLFF	many	TRBV27	TRBJ1-4	-
TGTGCCAGCAGTTTTGTGGGGAGGGGATCAGCTAACTATGGCTACACCTTC	CASSFVGRGSANYGYTF	many	TRBV12-3/TRBV12-4	TRBJ1-2	-
TGTGCCAGTAGCCGAGCGGATACCTACGAGCAGTACTTC	CASSRADTYEQYF	few	TRBV19	TRBJ2-7	-
TGCGCCAGCAGCTTGACGGGGGAGAGGGGCACAGATACGCAGTATTTT	CASSLTGERGTDTQYF	-	TRBV5-1	TRBJ2-3	-
TGTGCCAGCAGTTACCGGGACAGGGCGAACACTGAAGCTTTCTTT	CASSYRDRANTEAFF	-	TRBV28	TRBJ1-1	TRBD1
TGTGCCAGCAGCTTAGGCAGCTTCTATGGCTACACCTTC	CASSLGSFYGYTF	-	TRBV7-2	TRBJ1-2	-
TGTGCCAGCTCACCCCAGGGGGGGGCGGACACTGAAGCTTTCTTT	CASSPQGGADTEAFF	many	TRBV18	TRBJ1-1	TRBD1
TGCGCCAGCAGCCAGGGGACAGGGTGGGGCACCGGGGAGCTGTTTTTT	CASSQGTGWGTGELFF	many	TRBV4-3	TRBJ2-2	TRBD1
TGTGCCAGCAGCGCCAGGGATTTGGTCACTGAAGCTTTCTTT	CASSARDLVTEAFF	many	TRBV6-5	TRBJ1-1	-
TGTGCCAGCAGCCGACAGGGACCCCAAGAGGCCCAGTACTTC	CASSRQGPQEAQYF	-	TRBV6-6	TRBJ2-5	TRBD1
TGTGCCAGCAGTTACCCCTCCTACGAGCAGTACTTC	CASSYPSYEQYF	-	TRBV6-2/TRBV6-3	TRBJ2-7	-
TGTGCCAGCATGGGGACATCCCAATATGGCTACACCTTC	CASMGTSQYGYTF	-	TRBV13	TRBJ1-2	-
TGTGCCACCAGTGAATTGGACAGGACCTACCCCGGCGACACCGGGGAGCTGTTTTTT	CATSELDRTYPGDTGELFF	few	TRBV24-1	TRBJ2-2	TRBD1
TGTGCCAGCAGCTTAATGGCGGGAGGGAAGGAGACCCAGTACTTC	CASSLMAGGKETQYF	few	TRBV7-3	TRBJ2-5	TRBD2
TGCGCCAGCAGTCAGCTAACGGGGGGGCCGACAGATACGCAGTATTTT	CASSQLTGGPTDTQYF	-	TRBV5-1	TRBJ2-3	TRBD2
TGTGCCTGGAGTCACAGCGGCTCGAGCTATGGCTACACCTTC	CAWSHSGSSYGYTF	many	TRBV30	TRBJ1-2	-
TGTGCCAGCAGGCCGGGGATCTATGGCTACACCTTC	CASRPGIYGYTF	few	TRBV2	TRBJ1-2	-
TGTGCCTGGAGGCTGGGAGCGGGAGGGACCACAGATACGCAGTATTTT	CAWRLGAGGTTDTQYF	-	TRBV30	TRBJ2-3	TRBD2
TGTGCCAGCAGCTCGCAACAGGTACCTAAGGACAATGAGCAGTTCTTC	CASSSQQVPKDNEQFF	few	TRBV7-9	TRBJ2-1	-
TGTGCCAGCAGCTTTTCCGGGGGTTTGGCTAGTTTCTACGAGCAGTACTTC	CASSFSGGLASFYEQYF	few	TRBV5-6	TRBJ2-7	-
TGCGCCAGCAGCTCCGGGACAGTCTTGTACGAGCAGTACTTC	CASSSGTVLYEQYF	many	TRBV5-1	TRBJ2-7	TRBD1
TGTGCCAGCAGCTTAGTGACGGGGGCGGGTTCACCCCTCCACTTT	CASSLVTGAGSPLHF	-	TRBV11-2	TRBJ1-6	-
TGTGCCAGCAGCCCCTGGACAGGGATCGATCACGAGCAGTACTTC	CASSPWTGIDHEQYF	many	TRBV3-1	TRBJ2-7	TRBD1
TGCGCCAGCCGAGTCGGCTCTAGCACAGATACGCAGTATTTT	CASRVGSSTDTQYF	-	TRBV10-2	TRBJ2-3	-
TGTGCCAGCAGCTTAGTTGCGGAAACCGGGGAGCTGTTTTTT	CASSLVAETGELFF	many	TRBV7-6	TRBJ2-2	-
TGCAGCGTTGATACGGGGTATGGGGCCAACGTCCTGACTTTC	CSVDTGYGANVLTF	few	TRBV29-1	TRBJ2-6	-
TGTGCCAGCAGCCGTGGAGTACCTTATCAGACCCAGTACTTC	CASSRGVPYQTQYF	many	TRBV7-9	TRBJ2-5	-
TGTGCCAGCAGCGGGAGCAGGGCCTACGAGCAGTACTTC	CASSGSRAYEQYF	-	TRBV28	TRBJ2-7	-
TGTGCCAGCAGTTCGTACAGCGCCTATGGCTACACCTTC	CASSSYSAYGYTF	few	TRBV27	TRBJ1-2	-
TGCAGCGTTGGTCTGGGACTTACTTCCTACGAGCAGTACTTC	CSVGLGLTSYEQYF	many	TRBV29-1	TRBJ2-7	-
TGTGCCAGCAGCTTAGCCCCCGGCCTAGACAATGAGCAGTTCTTC	CASSLAPGLDNEQFF	few	TRBV7-2	TRBJ2-1	-